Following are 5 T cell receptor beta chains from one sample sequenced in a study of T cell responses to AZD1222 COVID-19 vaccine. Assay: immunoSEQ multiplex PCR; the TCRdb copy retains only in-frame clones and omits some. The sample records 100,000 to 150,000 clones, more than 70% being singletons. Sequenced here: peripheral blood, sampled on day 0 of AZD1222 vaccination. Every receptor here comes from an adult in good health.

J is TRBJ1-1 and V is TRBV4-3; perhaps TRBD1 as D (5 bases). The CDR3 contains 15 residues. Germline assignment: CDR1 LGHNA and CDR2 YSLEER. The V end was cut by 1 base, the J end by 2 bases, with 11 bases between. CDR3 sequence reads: CASSQVAGGNTEAFF. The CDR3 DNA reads TGCGCCAGCAGCCAAGTTGCGGGGGGAAACACTGAAGCTTTCTTT.

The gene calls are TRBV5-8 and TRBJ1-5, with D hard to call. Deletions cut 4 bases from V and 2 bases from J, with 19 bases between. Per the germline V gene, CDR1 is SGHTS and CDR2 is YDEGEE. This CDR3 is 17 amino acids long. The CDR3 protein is CASSLGGVGWGNQPQHF. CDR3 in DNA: TGTGCCAGCAGCCTTGGAGGAGTAGGGTGGGGCAATCAGCCCCAGCATTTT.

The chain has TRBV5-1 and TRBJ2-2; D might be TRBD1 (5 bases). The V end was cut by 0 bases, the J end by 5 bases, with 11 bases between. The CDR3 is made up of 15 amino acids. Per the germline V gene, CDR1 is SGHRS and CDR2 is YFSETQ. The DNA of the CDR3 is TGCGCCAGCAGCTTGGACCAGGGATTAACCGGGGAGCTGTTTTTT. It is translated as CASSLDQGLTGELFF. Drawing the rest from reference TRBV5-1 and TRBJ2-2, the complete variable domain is KAGVTQTPRYLIKTRGQQVTLSCSPISGHRSVSWYQQTPGQGLQFLFEYFSETQRNKGNFPGRFSGRQFSNSRSEMNVSTLELGDSALYLCASSLDQGLTGELFFGEGSRLTVL.

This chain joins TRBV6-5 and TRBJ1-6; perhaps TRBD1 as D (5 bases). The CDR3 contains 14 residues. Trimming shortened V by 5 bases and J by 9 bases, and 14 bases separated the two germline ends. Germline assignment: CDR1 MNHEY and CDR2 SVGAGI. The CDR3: CASSRDGGISPLHF. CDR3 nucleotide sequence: TGTGCCAGCAGTCGGGACGGGGGAATTTCACCCCTCCACTTT.

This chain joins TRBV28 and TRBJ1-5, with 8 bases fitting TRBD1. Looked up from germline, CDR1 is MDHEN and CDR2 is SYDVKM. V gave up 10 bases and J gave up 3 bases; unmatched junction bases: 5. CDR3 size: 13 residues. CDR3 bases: TGTGCCATCGACAGGGGCAACAATCAGCCCCAGCATTTT. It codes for CAIDRGNNQPQHF.